The subject of this entry is one T cell receptor beta chain. The data originate from a study of regulatory T cells in long-lasting Graves disease. Building the TCR beta libraries relied on iRepertoire HTBI primers, and CDR3 regions underwent Arm-PCR. TCRdb analysed the multiplex PCR reads with MiXCR anew, one entry per CDR3 protein. The sample shows hundreds of thousands of distinct CDR3 sequences, approximately 15% of them seen only once. Time point in this sample: newly diagnosed GD, antithyroid drugs for less than 3 months. PBMC-derived RNA was used for the TCR library. American Thyroid Association guidelines served as the basis for diagnosing Graves' disease. These data are also associated with another study on T cells in Graves' hyperthyroidism and ophthalmopathy. That source notes: Patients counted as stable if ophthalmopathy did not develop within 18 months. Orbital computed tomography and thyroid ultrasound, together with serum TRAb and thyroxine and clinical symptoms, were used for diagnoses.

The receptor was derived from a man aged 30 to 45 with Graves disease. This material consisted of peripheral blood mononuclear cells (PBMCs), taken at new diagnosis, from a patient treated with antithyroid drugs.

The CDR3 sequence: CASRPTAYSNQPQHF. The CDR3, as DNA: TGCGCCAGCAGGCCGACAGCTTATAGCAATCAGCCCCAGCATTTT. The gene calls are TRBV5-1 and TRBJ1-5; TRBD1 might be the D (5 bases). V lost 5 bases and J lost 0, with 12 bases in between. This CDR3 comprises 15 residues. Germline V CDR1 and CDR2: SGHRS, YFSETQ.